These 11 T cell receptor beta chains came from one sample sequenced in a study of T-cell reconstitution after alpha-beta-depleted transplantation in children. This sample's TCRbeta library carried unique molecular identifier barcodes. Each CDR3 protein gets one entry after TCRdb re-called the PCR reads with MiXCR. The sample has approximately 430,000 distinct CDR3 sequences, about 17% seen once; the top ten hold roughly 29%. This sample comprised PBMCs, mostly from graft donor cells, obtained 360 days after TCRalphabeta/CD19-depleted stem cell transplant. The origin of the receptors is a boy in the first two years of life who had a stem cell transplant for Wiskott-Aldrich syndrome, so the T cells may come from the graft donor.

The sample holds a few counts of this clonotype. This chain uses TRBV27 with TRBJ2-7; no firm D call. Germline V gene sequence: CDR1 MNHEY, CDR2 SMNVEV (reference sequence). Trimming removed 0 bases from V and 2 bases from J, with 8 bases in between. This CDR3 region has 14 residues. The DNA for the CDR3 is TGTGCCAGCAGTTTATCGGGCTATACCTACGAGCAGTACTTC. Its protein is CASSLSGYTYEQYF.

The V gene is TRBV12-3 or TRBV12-4, the J gene TRBJ1-3, with unresolved D. The CDR3 extends over 14 amino acids. V was trimmed by 10 bases and J by 0 bases, leaving 13 bases between them. The CDR3, as DNA: TGTGCCACAAGAGTTTTATACTCTGGAAACACCATATATTTT. Protein: CATRVLYSGNTIYF.

CDR3 bases: TGTGCCAGCAGCCAAGAAGGACAGAGCTCTGGGGCCAACGTCCTGACTTTC. Protein product: CASSQEGQSSGANVLTF. The V gene is TRBV4-2, the J gene TRBJ2-6; maybe TRBD1 (6 bases). This CDR3 is 17 amino acids long. CDR1 and CDR2 (germline): LGHNA, YNFKEQ. V was pared by 0 bases and J by 0 bases, with 9 bases between.

The sample holds many counts of this clonotype. J is TRBJ1-4 and V is TRBV20-1; D unclear. Germline CDR1 reads DFQATT; CDR2 reads SNEGSKA (reference sequence). With 7 bases removed from V and 7 bases from J, the gap between germline ends came to 16 bases. CDR3 length: 13 residues. As DNA, the CDR3 is TGCAGTGGGTACCCCCCGGGCGGTGAAAAACTGTTTTTT. Translating it yields CSGYPPGGEKLFF.

The V and J genes are TRBV10-3 and TRBJ2-6; no firm D call. Trimming shortened V by 2 bases and J by 3 bases, and 5 bases separated the two germline ends. CDR1 and CDR2 (germline): ENHRY, SYGVKD. This CDR3 region has 14 residues. CDR3 nucleotide sequence: TGTGCCATCAGTGAGGGTGGTGGGGCCAACGTCCTGACTTTC. Amino acid sequence: CAISEGGGANVLTF.

In its sample, this clonotype was seen a few times. The V gene is TRBV20-1, the J gene TRBJ2-2, with D hard to call. Looked up from germline, CDR1 is DFQATT and CDR2 is SNEGSKA (reference sequence). Deletions cut 3 bases from V and 1 base from J, with 9 bases between. The CDR3 runs to 14 residues. The CDR3 DNA follows: TGCAGTGCTAGGGGCAGCCTGAACACCGGGGAGCTGTTTTTT. It yields the protein CSARGSLNTGELFF.

This clonotype was detected only a few times. V and J are TRBV9 and TRBJ1-5, with D hard to call. There are 14 residues in the CDR3. V lost 3 bases, J lost 1 base, and 8 bases lay in between. Germline values: CDR1 SGDLS, CDR2 YYNGEE. Here the CDR3 reads CASSALGSNQPQHF. CDR3 nucleotide sequence: TGTGCCAGCAGCGCGCTGGGGAGCAATCAGCCCCAGCATTTT.

This clonotype occurred a few times. This chain connects TRBV29-1 to TRBJ2-2, with 8 bases matching TRBD2. The CDR3 has 13 amino acids. Germline assignment: CDR1 SQVTM and CDR2 ANQGSEA. V lost 6 bases to trimming and J lost 5 bases; unmatched junction nucleotides: 5. As DNA, the CDR3 is TGCAGCGTCCGAGCGGGAGCTACCGGGGAGCTGTTTTTT. Its protein is CSVRAGATGELFF.

This clonotype was picked up a small number of times. This chain uses TRBV7-2 with TRBJ2-7; TRBD2 agrees at 11 bases. Looked up from germline, CDR1 is SGHTA and CDR2 is FQGNSA. Trimming removed 5 bases from V and 3 bases from J; junction bases left unmatched: 12. The CDR3 loop spans 17 amino acids. In nucleotides, the CDR3 is TGTGCCAGCAGCCTAGTAGGTAGCGGGAGGGCGAGCTACGAGCAGTACTTC. It yields the protein CASSLVGSGRASYEQYF.

This clonotype showed up just a few times. The CDR3 DNA is TGCGCCAGCAGCCCGGGACGGATTAGCTCCTACGAGCAGTACTTC. As protein: CASSPGRISSYEQYF. This chain uses TRBV4-3 with TRBJ2-7; TRBD1 or TRBD2 may be the D gene (5 bases each). Germline V lookup: CDR1 LGHNA, CDR2 YSLEER. Trimming removed 4 bases at V and 0 bases at J, with 13 bases between. CDR3 length: 15 residues.

This sequence joins TRBV5-1 and TRBJ1-2; D uncertain. The V gene's germline CDR1 is SGHRS and CDR2 YFSETQ. The CDR3 loop spans 17 amino acids. Between the trimmed V and J ends, which lost 0 bases and 0 bases, there was a span of 15 bases. CDR3 sequence reads: CASSLVTLGAPNYGYTF. The DNA of the CDR3 is TGCGCCAGCAGCTTGGTGACTCTCGGAGCCCCTAACTATGGCTACACCTTC.